This T cell receptor beta chain was profiled in a study of T cell responses to AZD1222 COVID-19 vaccine. Findings and caveats of the study: Spike-specific TCR breadth and depth grew following two AZD1222 doses. The study found vaccine-associated CD4 TCRs spanning spike, dominant at 160-218 and 743-854. The donor cohort was predominantly white British with a female majority, and clonal diversity may have been underestimated.

The study pooled second doses at about 4 or about 12 weeks. V was clipped by 4 bases and J by 5 bases, with 10 bases between them. The germline gives CDR1 LGHDT, CDR2 YNNKEL (reference sequence). This CDR3 contains 13 residues. About this clone: The antigen remains undetermined.

Method: immunoSEQ multiplex PCR; TCRdb's copy keeps in-frame clones and lacks some. The sample contains roughly 140,000 clones, approximately 90% of which appear only once. The sequenced sample was peripheral blood, obtained 28 days after the second AZD1222 dose. This TCR derives from an adult who received the AZD1222 COVID-19 vaccine. This sequence joins TRBV3-1 (or the pseudogene TRBV3-2) and TRBJ2-3; possibly TRBD1 for D (6 bases). CDR3 amino acids: CASSLGQIDTQYF. CDR3 in DNA: TGTGCCAGCAGCCTCGGACAGATAGATACGCAGTATTTT.